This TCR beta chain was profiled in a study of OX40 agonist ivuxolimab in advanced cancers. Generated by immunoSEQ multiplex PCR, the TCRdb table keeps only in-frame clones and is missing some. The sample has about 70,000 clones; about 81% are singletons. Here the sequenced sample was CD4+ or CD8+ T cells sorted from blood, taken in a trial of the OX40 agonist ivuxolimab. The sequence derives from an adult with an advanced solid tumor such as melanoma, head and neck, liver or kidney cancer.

CDR3 amino acids: CASGLPQGQAAETQYF. The DNA of the CDR3 is TGTGCTAGTGGTTTGCCCCAAGGACAGGCTGCGGAGACCCAGTACTTC. V usage is TRBV12-5 and J usage is TRBJ2-5; 7 nucleotides line up with TRBD1. CDR1 is LGHNT, CDR2 FRNRAP, per germline. Unmatched junction bases numbered 11, after V lost 2 bases and J lost 5 bases. The CDR3 contains 16 residues.